The source of this T cell receptor beta chain is a study of T-cell memory formation after mild COVID-19. Study-level results: Pre-infection memory carried some responding clones, suggesting that cross-reactive memory joined. Contracting clones from day 15 to 85 had balanced CD4/CD8; later expanders favoured CD4+.

The germline gives CDR1 SGHRS, CDR2 YFSETQ. V gave up 0 bases and J gave up 5 bases; unmatched junction bases: 5. The CDR3 has 15 residues. 5'RACE primed from the constant segment yielded TCR alpha and TCR beta cDNA libraries bearing sample barcodes and UMIs. One entry per CDR3 protein results from TCRdb running MiXCR on the 5' RACE reads. The profile shows about 360,000 distinct CDR3 sequences, roughly an eighth of them singletons. Ten or more counts support this clonotype. Its matching antigen is unknown. This TCR was recovered from a young man who had mild COVID-19 (a few samples of this study predate the infection). Cell type and time point are not known. The sequenced sample consisted of PBMCs or a T cell subset sorted from them (not recorded which). The chain is built from TRBV5-1 and TRBJ2-1, with TRBD2 identical over 7 bases. CDR3 protein: CASSLANGGNNEQFF. In DNA form, the CDR3 reads TGCGCCAGCAGCTTGGCTAACGGGGGGAACAATGAGCAGTTCTTC.